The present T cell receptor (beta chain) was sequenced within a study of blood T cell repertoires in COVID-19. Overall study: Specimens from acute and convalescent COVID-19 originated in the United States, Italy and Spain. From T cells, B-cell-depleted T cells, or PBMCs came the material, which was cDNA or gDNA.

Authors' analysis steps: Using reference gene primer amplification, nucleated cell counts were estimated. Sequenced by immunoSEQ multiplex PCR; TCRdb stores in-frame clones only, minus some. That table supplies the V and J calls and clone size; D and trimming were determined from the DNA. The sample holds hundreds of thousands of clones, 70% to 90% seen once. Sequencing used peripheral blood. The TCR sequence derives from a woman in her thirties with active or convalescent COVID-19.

In DNA, the CDR3 is TGTGCCAGCAGCCAATCCGCCGCTAGCGGGGGGTACCAAGAGACCCAGTACTTC. This sequence encodes CASSQSAASGGYQETQYF. The chain carries TRBV4-2 and TRBJ2-5; the match to TRBD2 covers 11 bases. The junction had 8 bases not matched to a gene; V was cut back by 2 bases and J by 0 bases. Germline CDR1 and CDR2: LGHNA and YNFKEQ. The CDR3 covers 18 residues.